A selection of T cell receptor beta chains follows, all from one sample in a study of vaccination and CD4 T cells after COVID-19. MiXCR, run by TCRdb on the PCR reads, gives a single entry per CDR3 protein. Of roughly 12,000 distinct CDR3 sequences listed, around 80% are singletons. Their antigens remain unidentified. Sequencing was performed on CD4+ T cells from blood, cultured in vitro. These TCRs come from a human donor who had recovered from COVID-19. The conserved cysteine and the conserved F or W are not part of the CDR3 here.

J gene | V gene | CDR3 protein
TRBJ1-1 | TRBV6-2/TRBV6-3 | ASSYTQISSTEAF
TRBJ1-1 | TRBV25-1 | ASSELDLSGDTEAF
TRBJ1-2 | TRBV19 | ASSSGRINYGYT
TRBJ2-3 | TRBV19 | ASSGAGGADTQY
TRBJ1-6 | TRBV7-8 | ASSLDRGKSPLH
TRBJ2-7 | TRBV28 | ASSSWGRTHEQY
TRBJ1-2 | TRBV9 | ASSLSVANYGYT
TRBJ1-3 | TRBV20-1 | SARWRGNTIY
TRBJ2-1 | TRBV10-2 | ASRASGRDEQF
TRBJ2-7 | TRBV10-3 | AIRLNLGQGNEGEQY
TRBJ2-3 | TRBV27 | ASSLLPGQSADTQY
TRBJ1-5 | TRBV18 | ASSEDGRNQPQH
TRBJ1-1 | TRBV7-2 | ASSLAQGGLAF
TRBJ2-7 | TRBV7-2 | ASSLAAGLLSSYERY
TRBJ2-7 | TRBV5-1 | ASSYDSYEQY
TRBJ2-7 | TRBV20-1 | SAYAGSGRTVEQY
TRBJ1-6 | TRBV15 | ATSRVAGGGSPLH
TRBJ2-5 | TRBV7-2 | ASSQGETQY
TRBJ2-7 | TRBV19 | ASSIGTGVAEQY
TRBJ2-1 | TRBV6-2/TRBV6-3 | ASSPIAGGDNEQF
TRBJ2-5 | TRBV25-1 | ASSEFRAGGTQY
TRBJ2-3 | TRBV21-1 | ASGGGQDTDTQY
TRBJ2-5 | TRBV6-2/TRBV6-3 | ASRRGSQETQY
TRBJ2-7 | TRBV15 | ATSTPDRVNYEQY
TRBJ1-2 | TRBV28 | ASSLRGGLGYT
TRBJ1-5 | TRBV19 | ASSITEEQPQH
TRBJ2-1 | TRBV12-3/TRBV12-4 | ASSFFLLGIREDPREQF
TRBJ1-6 | TRBV5-1 | ASSLRGGSYNSPLH
TRBJ1-5 | TRBV20-1 | SAPNRGPNQPQH
TRBJ1-5 | TRBV15 | ATSRTGFQPQH
TRBJ1-1 | TRBV27 | ASRLISVPEAF
TRBJ1-5 | TRBV28 | ATRRGTEQPQH
TRBJ1-5 | TRBV27 | ASSLGGAQPQH
TRBJ1-5 | TRBV20-1 | SAGTRGHNQPQH
TRBJ2-7 | TRBV19 | ASASGRGSSYEQY
TRBJ2-7 | TRBV7-9 | ASSISSRADRNSYEQY
TRBJ2-2 | TRBV2 | ASSGTGELF
TRBJ1-1 | TRBV28 | ASRTQGAGIAAAF
TRBJ1-1 | TRBV20-1 | SARSGSANTEAF
TRBJ2-7 | TRBV4-2 | ASSQDASTVEQY
TRBJ2-2 | TRBV15 | ATRTGRAGELF
TRBJ1-4 | TRBV28 | APQGGVGWEKLF
TRBJ2-7 | TRBV6-5 | ASSSPSTATYEQY
TRBJ2-2 | TRBV6-4 | ASSDRVAGYLTGELF
TRBJ1-3 | TRBV9 | ASSDWTGANSGNTIY
TRBJ1-2 | TRBV6-1 | ASSGILMGYT
TRBJ1-1 | TRBV20-1 | SASFAIGTGYLEAF
TRBJ1-5 | TRBV20-1 | SASQLTGGPQH
TRBJ1-1 | TRBV20-1 | SAPSDGNTEAF
TRBJ2-5 | TRBV20-1 | SARSGRMQETQY
TRBJ1-4 | TRBV24-1 | ATSENEKLF
TRBJ1-1 | TRBV11-2 | ASSFRRDTEAF
TRBJ2-7 | TRBV7-2 | ASSLLSSGRTRGGEQY
TRBJ1-5 | TRBV7-9 | ASSLEVGQPQH
TRBJ1-2 | TRBV7-8 | ASSGRTGPTNYGYT